This T cell receptor (beta chain) was sequenced for a study of PD-1 blockade in classical Hodgkin lymphoma. Findings and limits, study-wide: Newly diagnosed patients reportedly trailed healthy donors in baseline TCR diversity. Complete responders' baseline diversity resembled that of newly diagnosed patients. Repertoire difference causes, possibly disease activity or prior therapy, remain undefined.

The length of the CDR3 is 15 residues. Germline loops: CDR1 MNHEY, CDR2 SMNVEV (reference sequence). Between the trimmed V and J ends, which lost 5 bases and 7 bases, there was a span of 18 bases. Noted time point: cycle 4 day 1 (C4D1), after more than five weeks of nivolumab. Relapse after autologous stem cell transplantation occurred in every patient, and brentuximab vedotin exposure varied. Sequencing used immunoSEQ multiplex PCR; TCRdb keeps in-frame clones, though not all of them. The table shows 110,000 or so clones, with roughly 89% occurring only once. A word on this clone: What it recognizes is unknown.

This clonotype was sampled from a human donor with classical Hodgkin lymphoma. The source material was peripheral blood mononuclear cells (PBMCs), sampled before the fourth cycle of nivolumab. This rearrangement joins TRBV27 to TRBJ2-1; D perhaps matches TRBD1 (5 bases). CDR3: CASSQRAQKGNEQFF. As DNA, the CDR3 is TGTGCCAGCAGTCAAAGGGCCCAGAAGGGGAATGAGCAGTTCTTC.